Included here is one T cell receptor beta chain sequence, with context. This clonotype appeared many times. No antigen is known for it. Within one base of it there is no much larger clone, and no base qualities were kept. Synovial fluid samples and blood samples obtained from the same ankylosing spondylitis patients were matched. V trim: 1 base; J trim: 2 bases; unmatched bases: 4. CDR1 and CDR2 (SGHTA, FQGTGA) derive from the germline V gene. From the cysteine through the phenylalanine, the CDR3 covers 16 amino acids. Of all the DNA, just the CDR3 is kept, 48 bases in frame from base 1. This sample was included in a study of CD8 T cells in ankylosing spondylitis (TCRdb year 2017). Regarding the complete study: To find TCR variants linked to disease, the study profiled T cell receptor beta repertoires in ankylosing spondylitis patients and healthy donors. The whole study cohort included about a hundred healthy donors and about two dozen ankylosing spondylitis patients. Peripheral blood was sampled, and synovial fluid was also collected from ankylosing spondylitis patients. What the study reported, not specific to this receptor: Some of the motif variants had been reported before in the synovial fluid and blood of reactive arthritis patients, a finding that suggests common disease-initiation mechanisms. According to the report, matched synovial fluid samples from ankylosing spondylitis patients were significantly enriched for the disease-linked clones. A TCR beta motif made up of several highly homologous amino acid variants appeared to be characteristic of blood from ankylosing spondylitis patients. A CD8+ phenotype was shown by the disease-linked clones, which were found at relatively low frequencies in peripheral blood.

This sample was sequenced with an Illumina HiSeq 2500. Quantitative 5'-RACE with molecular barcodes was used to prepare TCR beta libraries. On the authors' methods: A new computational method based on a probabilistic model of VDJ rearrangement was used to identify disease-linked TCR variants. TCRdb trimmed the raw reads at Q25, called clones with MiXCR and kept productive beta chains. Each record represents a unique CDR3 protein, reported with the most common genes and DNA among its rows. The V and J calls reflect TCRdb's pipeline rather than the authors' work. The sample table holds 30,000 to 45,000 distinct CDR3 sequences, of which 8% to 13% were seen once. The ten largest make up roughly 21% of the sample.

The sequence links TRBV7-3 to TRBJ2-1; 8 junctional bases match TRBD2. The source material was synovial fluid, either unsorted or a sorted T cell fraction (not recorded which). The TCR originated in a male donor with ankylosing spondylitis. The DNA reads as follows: TGTGCCAGCAGCTTAATCCGGGGGGGGGCCTACAATGAGCAGTTCTTC. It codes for CASSLIRGGAYNEQFF.